Reported below is one T cell receptor (beta chain). This clonotype was counted between two and nine times. No cognate antigen has been identified for it. Nothing much larger sits one base from this clone, and base qualities are not available. This record comes from a study of T-cell reconstitution after alpha-beta-depleted transplantation in children (dated by TCRdb to the mid-2010s). About the full investigation: The study quantitatively tracked T-cell immune reconstitution after TCRalphabeta/CD19-depleted allogeneic hematopoietic cell transplantation in children using TCR repertoire profiling.

Libraries were prepared through PCR. The reads were generated on an Illumina HiSeq 2500. TCR library preparation used molecular barcoding, with unique molecular identifiers applied to normalize quantification of the TCRbeta repertoire. The raw public reads went through TCRdb reprocessing: fastp at Q25, MiXCR clone calling, in-frame beta chains kept. Every distinct CDR3 protein forms one entry, paired with its most common genes and DNA. Present in this sample are some 500,000 distinct CDR3 sequences, around 17% of which were seen just once. Roughly 3.3% of the sample is in the top ten clones. Sequenced here: PBMCs from the stem cell graft donor, sampled from the stem cell graft. The TCR was taken from a human donor who donated a stem cell graft to a child with acute lymphoblastic leukemia.

The encoded CDR3 is CASRGQAISYNEQFF. The DNA sequence follows: TGTGCCAGCCGGGGTCAGGCAATCTCCTACAATGAGCAGTTCTTC. This chain joins TRBV27 to TRBJ2-1; perhaps TRBD2 is the D gene, with 5 bases matching. Via the germline V gene (reference sequence), CDR1 is MNHEY and CDR2 SMNVEV. The germline ends are 14 bases apart after V is trimmed by 8 bases and J by 0 bases. Spanning cysteine to phenylalanine, the CDR3 consists of 15 amino acids. Of the read, only the CDR3 DNA is kept; its 45 bases are in frame from base 1.